The rows below give T cell receptor beta chains drawn from one sample of a study of blood T cells in healthy people across ages. MiXCR, applied by TCRdb to the 5' RACE reads, yields one record per CDR3 protein. This sample has some 900,000 distinct CDR3 sequences, with around 48% found just once. Sequenced: blood. These receptors were taken from a man aged 30-40 years in good health. CDR3s include the opening cysteine and the closing phenylalanine or tryptophan. D genes are given only for firm matches. Part of the rows lack a size; the others show once, few, many or a class for expanded clones.

TRBJ1-5 TRBV6-1 NA few CASSEKRDQPQHF TGTGCCAGCAGTGAGAAGAGAGATCAGCCCCAGCATTTT
TRBJ2-5 TRBV6-1 TRBD1 NA CASDRVYGETQYF TGTGCCAGCGACAGGGTTTATGGGGAGACCCAGTACTTC
TRBJ2-1 TRBV10-3 NA NA CAISESTEPYNEQFF TGTGCCATCAGTGAGTCAACAGAACCTTACAATGAGCAGTTCTTC
TRBJ2-3 TRBV29-1 NA many CSVETNTDTQYF TGCAGCGTTGAGACTAACACAGATACGCAGTATTTT
TRBJ1-1 TRBV3-1 TRBD1 once CASGEGVTGGRAFF TGTGCCAGCGGGGAGGGTGTGACAGGGGGCAGAGCTTTCTTT
TRBJ1-1 TRBV20-1 NA NA CSARVGRFITNTEAFF TGCAGTGCTAGAGTGGGCAGGTTCATTACGAACACTGAAGCTTTCTTT
TRBJ2-3 TRBV6-2/TRBV6-3 NA NA CASSPATGGSTDTQYF TGTGCCAGCAGTCCAGCGACAGGTGGGAGCACAGATACGCAGTATTTT
TRBJ2-1 TRBV11-3 TRBD1 few CASSLERGRQFF TGTGCCAGCAGCCTCGAGAGGGGGCGGCAGTTCTTC
TRBJ1-5 TRBV10-3 TRBD1 few CAISENDRGNQPQHF TGTGCCATCAGTGAGAATGACAGGGGTAACCAGCCCCAGCATTTT
TRBJ1-2 TRBV6-2/TRBV6-3 NA few CASRPGEAGYTF TGTGCCAGCAGACCAGGGGAGGCTGGCTACACCTTC
TRBJ2-7 TRBV6-2/TRBV6-3 NA few CASSTQDWHNYEQYF TGTGCCAGCAGCACCCAGGACTGGCACAACTACGAGCAGTACTTC
TRBJ2-1 TRBV4-2 NA NA CASSQDQAPSYNEQFF TGTGCCAGCAGCCAAGATCAGGCGCCCTCCTATAATGAGCAGTTCTTC
TRBJ2-3 TRBV4-1 TRBD1 NA CASSRQGQGGTDTQYF TGCGCCAGCAGCCGCCAAGGACAGGGGGGCACAGATACGCAGTATTTT